These 23 T cell receptor beta chains came from one sample sequenced in a study of T cell responses to AZD1222 COVID-19 vaccine. Produced via immunoSEQ multiplex PCR; TCRdb's table is partial and in-frame only. The data contain over 150,000 clones, about 90% of them singletons. The sample consisted of peripheral blood, taken on day 0 of MenACWY control vaccination. The source of these receptors is an adult in good health.

V and J are TRBV19 and TRBJ2-1; TRBD2 matches at 10 bases. This CDR3 has 17 residues. Germline lookup yields CDR1 LNHDA and CDR2 SQIVND (reference sequence). V gave up 8 bases and J gave up 8 bases; unmatched junction bases: 18. CDR3: CASDGFGEREGVHEQFF. As DNA, the CDR3 is TGTGCCAGTGATGGATTTGGCGAGCGGGAGGGGGTTCATGAGCAGTTCTTC.

This chain connects TRBV7-8 to TRBJ1-1; D unresolved. V was pared by 4 bases and J by 4 bases, with 10 bases between. Germline V gene data show CDR1 as SGHVS and CDR2 as FQNEAQ. The CDR3 length is 13 residues. CDR3 in amino acids: CASSSRMGTEAFF. The CDR3 DNA sequence: TGTGCCAGCAGCTCGAGAATGGGCACTGAAGCTTTCTTT.

As for this clone: A far larger clone lies a single base away; this is likely a read error. This chain links TRBV28 with TRBJ1-1, with 9 bases aligning to TRBD1. The CDR3 totals 13 residues. CDR1 and CDR2 from the germline V gene are MDHEN and SYDVKM. V was clipped by 6 bases and J by 4 bases; unmatched bases: 3. CDR3 nucleotides: TGTGCCAGCAGCCTGACAGGGGGCACTGAAGCTTTCTTT. Encoded protein: CASSLTGGTEAFF.

The sample holds a few counts of this clone. The chain employs TRBV29-1 and TRBJ1-1; possible D gene TRBD1, 5 bases. The length of the CDR3 is 13 residues. Germline CDR1 SQVTM, CDR2 ANQGSEA. V was pared by 7 bases and J by 1 base, with 13 bases between. In DNA form, the CDR3 reads TGCAGCGCCAAACAGGTCTCGAACACTGAAGCTTTCTTT. As protein: CSAKQVSNTEAFF.

CDR3 bases: TGTGCCAGTAGTCTGAACCGGGGAGCTGATGGCTACACCTTC. It translates to CASSLNRGADGYTF. V usage is TRBV19 and J usage is TRBJ1-2; D uncertain. Germline lookup yields CDR1 LNHDA and CDR2 SQIVND (reference sequence). This CDR3 is built from 14 residues. V shed 5 bases and J shed 6 bases, with 16 bases lying between them.

The J gene is TRBJ2-7, the V gene TRBV3-1 (or the pseudogene TRBV3-2), with 12 bases aligning to TRBD2. V was clipped by 3 bases and J by 4 bases; unmatched bases: 10. The CDR3 contains 17 residues. Per germline, CDR1 LGHDT and CDR2 YNNKEL (reference sequence). CDR3 sequence reads: CASSQTSGRGGRYEQYF. CDR3 in DNA: TGTGCCAGCAGCCAGACTAGCGGGAGAGGGGGTAGGTACGAGCAGTACTTC.

CDR3 protein: CSVELTGGHGYTF. CDR3 coding DNA: TGCAGCGTTGAATTAACAGGGGGCCACGGCTACACCTTC. The chain is built from TRBV29-1 and TRBJ1-2, with 9 nucleotides matching TRBD1. Trimming cost V 2 bases and J 8 bases; bases outside gene matches: 6. The CDR3 sequence is 13 residues long. The germline CDR1 and CDR2 sequences are SQVTM and ANQGSEA.

The chain uses TRBV11-1 and TRBJ2-2; possibly TRBD2 for D (5 bases). This CDR3 is 12 amino acids long. Trimming stripped 8 bases from V and 8 bases from J, with 12 bases between. Germline lookup yields CDR1 SGHAT and CDR2 FQDESV (reference sequence). CDR3 in amino acids: CASYRGSGELFF. The CDR3 bases are TGTGCCAGCTATCGAGGGTCAGGGGAGCTGTTTTTT.

The J gene is TRBJ2-5, the V gene TRBV30, with TRBD1 as a possible D gene (5 bases). Trimming took 1 base from V and 4 from J, leaving 10 bases between them. Germline lookup yields CDR1 GTSNPN and CDR2 SVGIG (reference sequence). This CDR3 region has 13 residues. The CDR3 protein is CAWSGRVGETQYF. The CDR3 nucleotides are TGTGCCTGGAGTGGCAGGGTAGGAGAGACCCAGTACTTC.

The V and J genes are TRBV3-1 (or the pseudogene TRBV3-2) and TRBJ2-5, with 8 bases identical to TRBD2. This CDR3 comprises 15 residues. Trimming cost V 4 bases and J 5 bases; bases outside gene matches: 9. Germline CDR1 and CDR2: LGHDT and YNNKEL (reference sequence). DNA of the CDR3: TGTGCCAGCAGCCTTACCGGGAGGGCGGAGGAGACCCAGTACTTC. This gives the protein CASSLTGRAEETQYF.

This clone occurred a few times. V usage is TRBV7-8 and J usage is TRBJ1-5; no definite D call. The V end was cut by 3 bases, the J end by 4 bases, with 13 bases between. CDR1 is SGHVS, CDR2 FQNEAQ, per germline. This CDR3 is built from 15 residues. CDR3 protein: CASSLRRLTNQPQHF. The CDR3 region has the DNA TGTGCCAGCAGCTTGCGTCGCTTGACAAATCAGCCCCAGCATTTT. The full variable domain, its missing parts supplied by reference TRBV7-8 and TRBJ1-5, is GAGVSQSPRYKVAKRGQDVALRCDPISGHVSLFWYQQALGQGPEFLTYFQNEAQLDKSGLPSDRFFAERPEGSVSTLKIQRTQQEDSAVYLCASSLRRLTNQPQHFGDGTRLSIL.

On this clone: The same CDR3 also results from other DNA sequences found in this sample. This chain connects TRBV28 to TRBJ2-3; no definite D call. The CDR3 has 11 amino acids. CDR1 and CDR2 (germline): MDHEN, SYDVKM. V lost 3 bases to trimming and J lost 5 bases, with 3 bases between them. Written as DNA, the CDR3 is TGTGCCAGCAGTTTGCGAGATACGCAGTATTTT. Encoded protein: CASSLRDTQYF.

V is TRBV18 and J is TRBJ2-7, with D possibly matching TRBD1 (5 bases). The CDR3 has 14 amino acids. The germline V gene encodes CDR1 KGHSH and CDR2 LQKENI. V lost 4 bases to trimming and J lost 3 bases, with 13 bases between them. The CDR3 here is CASSLKQDRYEQYF. The DNA of the CDR3 is TGTGCCAGCTCACTGAAACAGGACCGCTACGAGCAGTACTTC.

The gene calls are TRBV18 and TRBJ1-2; no firm D call. The germline V and J ends were trimmed by 2 bases and 7 bases, with 17 bases remaining between them. Germline lookup yields CDR1 KGHSH and CDR2 LQKENI. This CDR3 contains 15 residues. CDR3 loop: CASSPTTEGGGGYTF. For the CDR3, the DNA is TGTGCCAGCTCACCAACAACGGAGGGAGGTGGTGGCTACACCTTC. Supplemented by reference TRBV18 and TRBJ1-2, the full variable domain reads NAGVMQNPRHLVRRRGQEARLRCSPMKGHSHVYWYRQLPEEGLKFMVYLQKENIIDESGMPKERFSAEFPKEGPSILRIQQVVRGDSAAYFCASSPTTEGGGGYTFGSGTRLTVV.

The V call is TRBV29-1, the J call TRBJ1-4, with a weak D call TRBD1 (6 bases). V dropped 4 bases and J dropped 6 bases, with 12 bases sitting between them. Germline lookup yields CDR1 SQVTM and CDR2 ANQGSEA. The CDR3 sequence is 13 residues long. The CDR3 DNA reads as TGCAGCGTTGGGGGGCTGATAGATGAAAAACTGTTTTTT. Its protein product is CSVGGLIDEKLFF.

The rearrangement uses TRBV18 and TRBJ1-1, with 8 positions matching TRBD1. V lost 5 bases, J lost 5 bases, and 4 bases stayed unmatched. CDR3 length: 13 amino acids. Per germline, CDR1 KGHSH and CDR2 LQKENI. CDR3 nucleotide sequence: TGTGCCAGCTCAACAGGGGGAAGGACTGAAGCTTTCTTT. Translation gives CASSTGGRTEAFF.

In nucleotides, the CDR3 is TGTGCCAGCAGCACGGACAGGGTTGGCAATCAGCCCCAGCATTTT. It encodes CASSTDRVGNQPQHF. The chain carries TRBV7-8 and TRBJ1-5; TRBD1 agrees at 8 bases. Germline CDR1 reads SGHVS; CDR2 reads FQNEAQ. The CDR3 has 15 amino acids. With V trimmed by 5 bases and J by 2 bases, 5 bases remained unmatched.

The rearrangement links TRBV7-2 to TRBJ2-1; possible D gene TRBD2, 5 bases. Trimming left V 2 bases short and J 8 bases short, with 7 bases between. There are 12 residues in the CDR3. Germline lookup yields CDR1 SGHTA and CDR2 FQGNSA. The CDR3 sequence is CASSLFSDEQFF. Written as DNA, the CDR3 is TGTGCCAGCAGCTTATTTAGCGATGAGCAGTTCTTC.

The genes are TRBV25-1 and TRBJ1-3; weak D call: TRBD1 (5 bases). Trimming removed 2 bases from V and 6 bases from J, with 8 bases in between. CDR3 length equals 13 residues. Germline CDR1 is MGHDK and CDR2 is SYGVNS. The DNA of the CDR3 is TGTGCCAGCAGTGAACAGGGTGTAAACACCATATATTTT. Its translation is CASSEQGVNTIYF.

This clone appeared once. The rearrangement joins TRBV5-5 to TRBJ2-5, with TRBD1 matching 7 bases. The germline gives CDR1 SGHKS, CDR2 YYEKEE (reference sequence). CDR3 length: 14 amino acids. V was clipped by 4 bases and J by 3 bases; unmatched bases: 6. In nucleotides, the CDR3 is TGTGCCAGCAGCGACTACGACAGGGAAGAGACCCAGTACTTC. Its translation: CASSDYDREETQYF.

This chain uses TRBV25-1 with TRBJ1-5; possible D gene TRBD1, 6 bases. Germline V CDR1 and CDR2: MGHDK, SYGVNS. V shed 6 bases and J shed 5 bases, with 14 bases lying between them. This CDR3 comprises 14 residues. CDR3 DNA sequence: TGTGCCAGCAGCCCTCCAGGGGTCGATCAGCCCCAGCATTTT. This gives the protein CASSPPGVDQPQHF.

V and J are TRBV20-1 and TRBJ1-2, with no clear D. This CDR3 contains 15 residues. CDR1 and CDR2 (germline): DFQATT, SNEGSKA (reference sequence). Trimming cost V 3 bases and J 4 bases, with 18 bases left between them. The CDR3 loop reads CSASPTPDGTYGYTF. CDR3 nucleotide sequence: TGCAGTGCTAGTCCCACCCCGGACGGAACCTATGGCTACACCTTC.

The chain joins TRBV30 to TRBJ2-3; D perhaps matches TRBD1 (5 bases). Germline lookup yields CDR1 GTSNPN and CDR2 SVGIG (reference sequence). The CDR3 extends over 14 amino acids. Trimming removed 1 base from V and 4 bases from J, with 12 bases in between. The CDR3 nucleotides read TGTGCCTGGAGTGCCGCCCAGGGTCCAGATACGCAGTATTTT. Translated, it gives CAWSAAQGPDTQYF. The full variable domain, completed using reference TRBV30 and TRBJ2-3, is SQTIHQWPATLVQPVGSPLSLECTVEGTSNPNLYWYRQAAGRGLQLLFYSVGIGQISSEVPQNLSASRPQDRQFILSSKKLLLSDSGFYLCAWSAAQGPDTQYFGPGTRLTVL.